This TCR beta chain was captured by sequencing in a study of blood T cell repertoires in COVID-19. Looking at the study overall: Samples representing acute and convalescent COVID-19 were sourced from the United States, Italy and Spain.

The germline gives CDR1 LGHDT, CDR2 YNNKEL (reference sequence). The CDR3 length is 14 residues. Trimming shortened V by 4 bases and J by 8 bases, and 17 bases separated the two germline ends. The method was immunoSEQ multiplex PCR; TCRdb's version includes in-frame clones alone and lacks a portion of them. The sample has around 360,000 clones, 80% to 90% seen once. Material for sequencing was peripheral blood. This chain joins TRBV3-1 (or the pseudogene TRBV3-2) and TRBJ1-2; D ambiguous. The TCR was taken from a woman aged 30 to 39 with COVID-19, enrolled during active disease. The CDR3 bases are TGTGCCAGCAGCCCAGGTCGACGGCGGAGGGGCTACACCTTC. Its protein is CASSPGRRRRGYTF.